This entry describes one TCR beta chain. The record originates from a study of graft-versus-host responses after intestinal transplantation. Cell sorting after the reaction yielded proliferating CFSE-low CD3+CD4+ and CD3+CD8+ responders. V was clipped by 4 bases and J by 7 bases; unmatched bases: 6. The CDR3 consists of 14 residues. The germline gives CDR1 SGHNT, CDR2 YYREEE (reference sequence). Produced via immunoSEQ multiplex PCR; TCRdb's table is partial and in-frame only. The table records about 21,000 clones, around 56% of them present only once. The clonotype was recovered from a human patient who received an intestinal transplant. The sequencing used alloreactive CD4+ T cells from a mixed lymphocyte reaction culture, collected before intestinal transplant. Stated subset: CFSE-low proliferating T cells sorted from roughly 6-day pre-transplant mixed lymphocyte reaction (GvH or HvG direction). The rearrangement joins TRBV5-4 to TRBJ2-2, with 8 bases lining up with TRBD2. The CDR3 bases are TGTGCCAGCAGCAGCAGGACTAGCATCGGGGAGCTGTTTTTT. Translating it yields CASSSRTSIGELFF. Together with reference TRBV5-4 and TRBJ2-2, the CDR3 gives the full variable domain: ETGVTQSPTHLIKTRGQQVTLRCSSQSGHNTVSWYQQALGQGPQFIFQYYREEENGRGNFPPRFSGLQFPNYSSELNVNALELDDSALYLCASSSRTSIGELFFGEGSRLTVL.